The 24 T cell receptor beta chains given below trace back to one sample, sequenced in a study of blood T cells in healthy people across ages. PCR was performed a second time for roughly 6 to 12 cycles using a sample-barcoded 5' primer and a J-beta primer mix. TCRdb analysed the 5' RACE reads with MiXCR anew, one entry per CDR3 protein. The sample lists over 600,000 distinct CDR3 sequences, around 21% occurring once. Sample: blood. Receptor source: a man between 65 and 80 years old in good health.

The chain is built from TRBV5-1 and TRBJ2-2, with TRBD1 matching 8 bases. This CDR3 has 15 residues. Germline V lookup: CDR1 SGHRS, CDR2 YFSETQ. J gave up 3 bases and V 3 bases, and 4 bases lay outside the gene matches. CDR3 bases: TGCGCCAGCAGCTGGCAGACAGGGGACACCGGGGAGCTGTTTTTT. Translating gives CASSWQTGDTGELFF. The entire variable domain, with the rest obtained from reference TRBV5-1 and TRBJ2-2, is as follows: KAGVTQTPRYLIKTRGQQVTLSCSPISGHRSVSWYQQTPGQGLQFLFEYFSETQRNKGNFPGRFSGRQFSNSRSEMNVSTLELGDSALYLCASSWQTGDTGELFFGEGSRLTVL.

This chain's CDR3 is CASSRTSPGEQYF. CDR3 in DNA: TGTGCCAGCAGCCGGACTAGCCCTGGAGAGCAGTACTTC. The J gene is TRBJ2-5, the V gene TRBV3-1; 8 bases are a match to TRBD2. This CDR3 has 13 amino acids. Looked up from germline, CDR1 is LGHDT and CDR2 is YNNKEL (reference sequence). With 4 bases clipped from V and 11 bases from J, the junction kept 9 bases outside the gene matches.

A few counts support this clonotype. This rearrangement joins TRBV6-6 to TRBJ1-5; 12 positions agree with TRBD1. V lost 10 bases, J lost 4 bases, and 11 bases stayed unmatched. Germline V gene lookup returns CDR1 MNHNY and CDR2 SVGAGI (reference sequence). This CDR3 has 16 amino acids. CDR3 protein: CATGAGDRGLNQPQHF. The CDR3 nucleotides read TGTGCCACCGGCGCCGGGGACAGGGGGCTAAATCAGCCCCAGCATTTT.

The rearrangement links TRBV28 to TRBJ2-7; D remains ambiguous. Germline V gene data show CDR1 as MDHEN and CDR2 as SYDVKM. The CDR3 length is 11 residues. V gave up 7 bases and J gave up 6 bases, with 10 bases separating them. The CDR3 loop is CASNRTREQYF. CDR3 nucleotides: TGTGCCAGCAATAGGACCCGCGAGCAGTACTTC.

The V call is TRBV7-2, the J call TRBJ2-5; D remains ambiguous. Germline CDR1 and CDR2: SGHTA and FQGNSA. Trimming took off 5 bases at V and 1 base at J, with 8 bases between the two ends. The CDR3 covers 13 residues. The CDR3 here is CASSLDPQETQYF. CDR3 in DNA: TGTGCCAGCAGCCTAGATCCCCAAGAGACCCAGTACTTC.

The J gene is TRBJ2-4, the V gene TRBV12-3 or TRBV12-4; D may be TRBD1 or TRBD2 (5 bases each). The germline V and J ends were trimmed by 6 bases and 0 bases, with 15 bases remaining between them. CDR3 size: 16 residues. The CDR3 bases are TGTGCCAGCAGCCCAGACGGGGCTCTAGCCAAAAACATTCAGTACTTC. Translating it yields CASSPDGALAKNIQYF.

The chain recombines TRBV3-1 with TRBJ1-5; D ambiguous. Germline V CDR1 and CDR2: LGHDT, YNNKEL (reference sequence). The CDR3 length is 16 residues. Trimming removed 1 base at V and 0 bases at J, with 10 bases between. Here the CDR3 reads CASSQGGFDSNQPQHF. The CDR3 bases are TGTGCCAGCAGCCAAGGAGGGTTTGATAGCAATCAGCCCCAGCATTTT.

V usage is TRBV12-3 or TRBV12-4 and J usage is TRBJ1-3, with D maybe TRBD1 (5 bases). V lost 5 bases and J lost 0, with 17 bases in between. CDR3 length: 17 residues. The CDR3 protein is CASSETRGGLSGNTIYF. CDR3 coding DNA: TGTGCCAGCAGTGAAACCCGGGGCGGACTCTCTGGAAACACCATATATTTT.

The chain is built from TRBV29-1 and TRBJ1-2; 10 positions match TRBD1. In germline, CDR1 is SQVTM, CDR2 ANQGSEA. The CDR3 is 15 residues long. The ends lost 2 bases at V and 4 bases at J; junction bases unmatched: 7. The CDR3 DNA reads as TGCAGCGTTGAATCCCGGGACAGGGGAACCTATGGCTACACCTTC. As protein: CSVESRDRGTYGYTF.

This clonotype came up a few times. CDR3 amino acids: CSAWSGYDYNEQFF. Written as DNA, the CDR3 is TGCAGTGCTTGGAGCGGGTACGACTACAATGAGCAGTTCTTC. The chain carries TRBV20-1 and TRBJ2-1, with D possibly TRBD2 on 6 matching bases. CDR1 and CDR2 from the germline V gene are DFQATT and SNEGSKA (reference sequence). CDR3 size: 14 residues. Trimming shortened V by 5 bases and J by 3 bases, and 14 bases separated the two germline ends.

The V and J genes are TRBV28 and TRBJ2-4; D is unresolved. Germline loops: CDR1 MDHEN, CDR2 SYDVKM. The CDR3 length is 16 residues. Trimming pared 6 bases from V and 3 bases from J, leaving 18 bases between. The CDR3 nucleotides are TGTGCCAGCAGCCCCCCCAGTCTTTCGGTCAAAAACATTCAGTACTTC. It encodes CASSPPSLSVKNIQYF.

The rearrangement joins TRBV5-8 to TRBJ1-2; a possible D gene is TRBD1 (5 bases). Germline V gene lookup returns CDR1 SGHTS and CDR2 YDEGEE. The length of the CDR3 is 14 residues. V was clipped by 2 bases and J by 2 bases, with 10 bases between them. The CDR3 sequence: CASSFRTINYGYTF. The CDR3 coding sequence is TGTGCCAGCAGCTTTCGGACAATCAACTATGGCTACACCTTC.

This clonotype appeared many times. This chain links TRBV5-1 with TRBJ2-5, with TRBD2 identical over 8 bases. The end of the DNA is better explained by TRBJ2-1, so the J call may be wrong. The CDR3 consists of 14 residues. Germline CDR1 and CDR2: SGHRS and YFSETQ. The CDR3 is CASSLVPGGGEQFF. Written as DNA, the CDR3 is TGCGCCAGCAGCTTGGTCCCCGGCGGGGGGGAGCAGTTCTTC.

The CDR3 bases are TGTGCCAGCAGTTTCGACCCACCTTTAACCAAAAACATTCAGTACTTC. Translated, it gives CASSFDPPLTKNIQYF. The gene calls are TRBV6-5 and TRBJ2-4, with D hard to call. The V gene's germline CDR1 is MNHEY and CDR2 SVGAGI. Trimming removed 4 bases from V and 2 bases from J, with 15 bases in between. The CDR3 is 16 amino acids.

This clonotype was counted only a few times. V usage is TRBV28 and J usage is TRBJ2-5; the match to TRBD1 covers 11 bases. From germline, CDR1 is MDHEN and CDR2 SYDVKM. This CDR3 is built from 15 residues. Trimming removed 3 bases from V and 6 bases from J; junction bases left unmatched: 6. The DNA of the CDR3 is TGTGCCAGCAGTTTTTCCGGGACAGGGGGGCAGACCCAGTACTTC. Translated: CASSFSGTGGQTQYF.

This sequence joins TRBV20-1 and TRBJ2-1; D not resolved. Germline V gives CDR1 DFQATT, CDR2 SNEGSKA (reference sequence). There are 13 residues in the CDR3. Between the trimmed V and J ends, which lost 6 bases and 0 bases, there was a span of 9 bases. Written as DNA, the CDR3 is TGCAGTGCCGTTTCGGACTCCTACAATGAGCAGTTCTTC. It encodes CSAVSDSYNEQFF.

This clonotype was found many times. J is TRBJ2-5 and V is TRBV4-3, with 7 bases aligning to TRBD2. The trim removed 1 base at V and 5 bases at J, leaving 7 bases unmatched. This CDR3 is built from 15 residues. Germline V gives CDR1 LGHNA, CDR2 YSLEER. CDR3 sequence (DNA): TGCGCCAGCAGCCAAGTCGCGGGAGCTCTTGAGACCCAGTACTTC. It encodes CASSQVAGALETQYF.

The chain uses TRBV29-1 and TRBJ1-1, with D unclear. V lost 5 bases and J lost 1, with 11 bases in between. The CDR3 loop spans 13 amino acids. Germline V gives CDR1 SQVTM, CDR2 ANQGSEA. The CDR3: CSVLTGKNTEAFF. CDR3 DNA sequence: TGCAGCGTTCTTACGGGGAAGAACACTGAAGCTTTCTTT.

This chain connects TRBV3-1 to TRBJ2-5, with 9 bases identical to TRBD2. CDR1 is LGHDT, CDR2 YNNKEL, per germline (reference sequence). CDR3 length: 11 amino acids. The V and J ends lost 11 bases and 7 bases, in that order; junction bases with no gene match: 5. CDR3 in amino acids: CAAGLAVTQYF. The CDR3 region has the DNA TGTGCCGCGGGACTAGCTGTGACCCAGTACTTC.

V gene TRBV16 combines with J gene TRBJ1-6, with D unclear. Germline V CDR1 and CDR2: KGHSY, FQNENV. The CDR3 sequence is 13 residues long. V dropped 0 bases and J dropped 9 bases, with 6 bases sitting between them. CDR3 sequence: CASSQSSGSPLHF. The DNA for the CDR3 is TGTGCCAGCAGCCAATCTTCGGGTTCACCCCTCCACTTT.

There are a few counts of this clonotype. The chain couples TRBV14 to TRBJ2-4; TRBD1 agrees at 7 bases. Trimming took 6 bases from V and 3 from J; bases not matched to a gene: 17. CDR1 and CDR2 (germline): SGHDN, FVKESK. The CDR3 has 18 residues. In DNA, the CDR3 is TGTGCCAGCAGTCAGGGGTCTCTTGTCCCAGGGGGCAAAAACATTCAGTACTTC. As protein: CASSQGSLVPGGKNIQYF.

This clonotype was counted a few times. This chain links TRBV5-5 with TRBJ2-5, with D perhaps TRBD1 (6 bases). Trimming cost V 2 bases and J 1 base, with 15 bases left between them. Germline-derived CDR1 and CDR2 are SGHKS and YYEKEE (reference sequence). The CDR3 contains 16 residues. CDR3: CASSFGAQGPQETQYF. The CDR3 DNA is TGTGCCAGCAGCTTCGGCGCCCAGGGGCCCCAAGAGACCCAGTACTTC.

A few counts support this clonotype. The J gene is TRBJ2-3, the V gene TRBV7-2; D possibly matches TRBD1 or TRBD2 (5 bases each). CDR3 length equals 15 residues. With 5 bases removed from V and 1 base from J, the gap between germline ends came to 13 bases. CDR1 is SGHTA, CDR2 FQGNSA, per germline. The CDR3, as DNA: TGTGCCAGCAGCCGGGACGGAATCCGCACAGATACGCAGTATTTT. Translation gives CASSRDGIRTDTQYF. Full variable domain (rest looked up from reference TRBV7-2 and TRBJ2-3): GAGVSQSPSNKVTEKGKDVELRCDPISGHTALYWYRQSLGQGLEFLIYFQGNSAPDKSGLPSDRFSAERTGGSVSTLTIQRTQQEDSAVYLCASSRDGIRTDTQYFGPGTRLTVL.

This clonotype was counted only a few times. This chain uses TRBV6-4 with TRBJ2-7; 11 nucleotides agree with TRBD2. Germline V gene lookup returns CDR1 MRHNA and CDR2 SNTAGT. Trimming at V came to 6 bases and at J to 3 bases, leaving 4 bases not matched to a gene. The CDR3 totals 14 residues. CDR3 in DNA: TGTGCCAGCAGGGGGCTAGCGGGAGGCTACGAGCAGTACTTC. This gives the protein CASRGLAGGYEQYF.